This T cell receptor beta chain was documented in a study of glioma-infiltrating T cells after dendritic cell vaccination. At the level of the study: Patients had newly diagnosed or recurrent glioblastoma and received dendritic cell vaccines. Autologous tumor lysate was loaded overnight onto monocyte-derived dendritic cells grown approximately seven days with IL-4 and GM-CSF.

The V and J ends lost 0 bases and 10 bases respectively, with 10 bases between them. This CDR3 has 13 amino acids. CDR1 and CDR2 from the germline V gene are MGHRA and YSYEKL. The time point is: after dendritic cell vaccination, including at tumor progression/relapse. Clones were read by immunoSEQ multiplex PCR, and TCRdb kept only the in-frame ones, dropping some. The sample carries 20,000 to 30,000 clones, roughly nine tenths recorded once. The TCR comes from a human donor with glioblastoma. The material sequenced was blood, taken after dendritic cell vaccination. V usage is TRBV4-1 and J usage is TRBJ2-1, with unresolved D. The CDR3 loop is CASSQDWPGEQFF. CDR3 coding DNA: TGCGCCAGCAGCCAAGATTGGCCCGGGGAGCAGTTCTTC.